The next 24 T cell receptor beta chains were all read from a single sample in a study of vaccination effects on CD4 cells after COVID-19 (dated by TCRdb to between 2021 and 2024). The method behind the library was the immunoSEQ multiplex PCR assay. Entries here come from immuneACCESS through TCRdb and include only in-frame sequences with V and J called. Some clones fail to appear in such tables; in the studies checked, an unresolved V gene covers under half of the shortfall, and the cause of the remainder is unknown. The sample records more than 45,000 clones, roughly 80% of which are singletons. The ten largest make up around 3.3% of the sample. These receptors lack a known antigen. After approximately 11 days of culture, CD4+ T cells were isolated with the EasySep CD4+ T cell isolation kit. The sequencing used CD4+ T cells from PBMCs cultured without peptide, collected before COVID-19 vaccination. The receptors were gathered from a human donor who received a COVID-19 vaccine.

The chain couples TRBV5-6 to TRBJ1-6; a possible D gene is TRBD1 (5 bases). The CDR3 extends over 15 amino acids. Trimming stripped 1 base from V and 9 bases from J, with 14 bases between. The germline gives CDR1 SGHDT, CDR2 YYEEEE. This chain's CDR3 is CASSLWHGAGSPLHF. CDR3 sequence (DNA): TGTGCCAGCAGCTTGTGGCACGGGGCTGGTTCACCCCTCCACTTT. The entire variable domain, with the rest obtained from reference TRBV5-6 and TRBJ1-6, is as follows: DAGVTQSPTHLIKTRGQQVTLRCSPKSGHDTVSWYQQALGQGPQFIFQYYEEEERQRGNFPDRFSGHQFPNYSSELNVNALLLGDSALYLCASSLWHGAGSPLHFGNGTRLTVT.

V is TRBV19 and J is TRBJ1-2; D is possibly TRBD1 (5 bases). The CDR3 extends over 14 amino acids. Germline assignment: CDR1 LNHDA and CDR2 SQIVND (reference sequence). Trimming cost V 7 bases and J 3 bases, with 15 bases left between them. The CDR3 bases are TGTGCCAGTAAGATGCAGGGTGGAGACTATGGCTACACCTTC. This sequence encodes CASKMQGGDYGYTF.

The chain joins TRBV5-5 to TRBJ2-7, with 8 bases matching TRBD1. Germline V CDR1 and CDR2: SGHKS, YYEKEE (reference sequence). The CDR3 runs to 15 residues. V trimming: 4 bases; J trimming: 7 bases; junction bases outside the gene matches: 13. The CDR3 sequence is CASSPRGTGGWEQYV. DNA of the CDR3: TGTGCCAGCAGCCCGAGGGGGACAGGTGGTTGGGAGCAGTACGTC.

This clone was counted once. In DNA, the CDR3 is TGTGCCAGCGCAGACAGGGGATTGGAGCTGTTTTTT. Translated, it gives CASADRGLELFF. This chain links TRBV2 with TRBJ2-2; 8 bases line up with TRBD1. The CDR3 is made up of 12 amino acids. Per germline, CDR1 SNHLY and CDR2 FYNNEI. Losses at the gene ends were 8 bases for V and 10 bases for J; bases not matched to a gene: 6.

This clone was recorded a few times. The rearrangement links TRBV9 to TRBJ1-2; 8 nucleotides align to TRBD1. The CDR3 is 15 amino acids. V shed 4 bases, J shed 0 bases, and the junction held 5 bases outside the gene matches. Germline V gives CDR1 SGDLS, CDR2 YYNGEE. The CDR3 reads CASSPQGASNYGYTF. The CDR3 nucleotides are TGTGCCAGCAGCCCCCAGGGGGCGTCTAACTATGGCTACACCTTC.

This clone was counted a single time. The chain carries TRBV5-4 and TRBJ2-1, with 7 bases matching TRBD2. CDR1 and CDR2 from the germline V gene are SGHNT and YYREEE (reference sequence). This CDR3 region has 15 residues. Trimming cost V 4 bases and J 6 bases; bases outside gene matches: 10. CDR3 DNA sequence: TGTGCCAGCAGCGCTTGGACTAGTTCTTTCAATGAGCAGTTCTTC. It specifies CASSAWTSSFNEQFF.

This clone was recorded a few times. This chain joins TRBV10-3 and TRBJ1-1; 10 bases match TRBD1. Trimming removed 10 bases from V and 1 base from J; junction bases left unmatched: 6. CDR3 size: 14 residues. Germline CDR1 ENHRY, CDR2 SYGVKD. CDR3 DNA: TGTGCCACAGGGACAGGGGACGGGAACACTGAAGCTTTCTTT. This sequence encodes CATGTGDGNTEAFF.

For the CDR3, the DNA is TGCGCCAGCAGCCAAGAAGGGGTAAACGGGTCACCCCTCCACTTT. Its protein product is CASSQEGVNGSPLHF. The genes are TRBV4-3 and TRBJ1-6; TRBD1 might be the D (5 bases). The V gene lost 0 bases and the J gene lost 10 bases, with 13 bases spanning the gap. CDR1 is LGHNA and CDR2 is YSLEER in the germline V gene. The CDR3 has 15 residues.

The V gene is TRBV6-1, the J gene TRBJ1-2, with D perhaps TRBD1 (6 bases). This CDR3 comprises 15 residues. V lost 2 bases to trimming and J lost 2 bases, with 12 bases between them. Germline V gene lookup returns CDR1 MNHNS and CDR2 SASEGT. The CDR3 nucleotides are TGTGCCAGCAGTGAATCAGGGGAGGTCAACTATGGCTACACCTTC. Translation gives CASSESGEVNYGYTF.

The DNA of the CDR3 is TGTGCCAGCAGCAGAGACAGGGGGCTGCTTGGGGAGCAGTACGTC. It codes for CASSRDRGLLGEQYV. The chain carries TRBV21-1 and TRBJ2-7; no check of the table's D call, TRBD1, against the DNA was made. TRBV21-1 is a known pseudogene. This CDR3 has 15 residues.

The chain recombines TRBV7-2 with TRBJ1-2; D is uncertain. Germline V gene sequence: CDR1 SGHTA, CDR2 FQGNSA. CDR3 length: 14 amino acids. Deletions cut 1 base from V and 6 bases from J, with 12 bases between. The CDR3 protein is CASSLGSGYDGYTF. The CDR3 nucleotides read TGTGCCAGCAGCTTAGGTTCCGGGTATGATGGCTACACCTTC.

The genes are TRBV7-8 and TRBJ1-1, with TRBD1 as a possible D gene (5 bases). The V end lost 5 bases, the J end lost 4 bases, and 20 bases lay between the germline ends. The CDR3 length is 16 residues. Germline loops: CDR1 SGHVS, CDR2 FQNEAQ. The CDR3 DNA reads TGTGCCAGCAGCCCATCCCCCTGGGGGGTAGGCACTGAAGCTTTCTTT. It encodes CASSPSPWGVGTEAFF.

The chain is built from TRBV18 and TRBJ1-1; no firm D call. CDR3 length: 13 residues. Trimming stripped 3 bases from V and 1 base from J, with 6 bases between. Germline CDR1 and CDR2: KGHSH and LQKENI. Written as DNA, the CDR3 is TGTGCCAGCTCACCGTCGCAGAACACTGAAGCTTTCTTT. This encodes CASSPSQNTEAFF.

The rearrangement uses TRBV2 and TRBJ2-3; no reliable D call. Germline CDR1 and CDR2: SNHLY and FYNNEI. This CDR3 has 11 residues. V was clipped by 3 bases and J by 3 bases, with 1 base between them. The CDR3 region is CASSDTDTQYF. CDR3 DNA sequence: TGTGCCAGCAGTGATACAGATACGCAGTATTTT.

The rearrangement uses TRBV9 and TRBJ2-4; D call uncertain. V dropped 0 bases and J dropped 0 bases, with 13 bases sitting between them. The CDR3 sequence is 17 residues long. CDR1 and CDR2 from the germline V gene are SGDLS and YYNGEE. This CDR3 is CASSVAVVPEAKNIQYF. The CDR3 coding sequence is TGTGCCAGCAGCGTAGCGGTGGTCCCGGAAGCCAAAAACATTCAGTACTTC.

This clone was observed a single time. This rearrangement joins TRBV5-4 to TRBJ1-4, with D unresolved. Trimming cost V 1 base and J 0 bases, with 4 bases left between them. The CDR3 totals 14 residues. The V gene's germline CDR1 is SGHNT and CDR2 YYREEE (reference sequence). The CDR3 bases are TGTGCCAGCAGCTTGCAGGCAACTAATGAAAAACTGTTTTTT. The encoded protein is CASSLQATNEKLFF.

J is TRBJ2-3 and V is TRBV2, with 8 positions matching TRBD2. Germline-derived CDR1 and CDR2 are SNHLY and FYNNEI. CDR3 length: 13 amino acids. Trimming removed 8 bases from V and 8 bases from J; junction bases left unmatched: 9. This CDR3 is CASLGGGRGTQYF. The CDR3, as DNA: TGTGCCAGCCTAGGCGGGGGGCGGGGTACGCAGTATTTT.

The rearrangement joins TRBV11-2 to TRBJ2-7; 9 bases are shared with TRBD2. The junction had 5 bases not matched to a gene; V was cut back by 2 bases and J by 3 bases. Germline V gene data show CDR1 as SGHAT and CDR2 as FQNNGV. The CDR3 covers 15 residues. The CDR3 protein is CASSLTSGLNYEQYV. CDR3 nucleotide sequence: TGTGCCAGCAGCTTAACTAGCGGGCTCAACTACGAGCAGTACGTC.

The J gene is TRBJ1-2, the V gene TRBV7-2; 9 nucleotides align to TRBD1. The V gene end was trimmed by 6 bases and the J gene end by 8 bases; junction bases not matched to a gene: 10. Looked up from germline, CDR1 is SGHTA and CDR2 is FQGNSA. The CDR3 is 14 residues long. CDR3 loop: CASRPGQGGGGYTF. The CDR3 nucleotides read TGTGCCAGCAGACCGGGACAGGGAGGAGGGGGCTACACCTTC.

This sequence joins TRBV3-1 (or the pseudogene TRBV3-2) and TRBJ2-2; 7 nucleotides match TRBD2. The ends lost 4 bases at V and 0 bases at J; junction bases unmatched: 2. There are 15 residues in the CDR3. CDR1 and CDR2 from the germline V gene are LGHDT and YNNKEL (reference sequence). The CDR3 DNA reads TGTGCCAGCAGCCGGGAGGGCGCGAACACCGGGGAGCTGTTTTTT. Amino acid sequence: CASSREGANTGELFF.

V and J are TRBV11-2 and TRBJ2-2; D ambiguous. V shed 5 bases and J shed 2 bases, with 6 bases lying between them. The length of the CDR3 is 13 residues. Germline V CDR1 and CDR2: SGHAT, FQNNGV. The DNA of the CDR3 is TGTGCCAGCAGCCCCACAAACACCGGGGAGCTGTTTTTT. It translates to CASSPTNTGELFF.

V gene TRBV5-1 combines with J gene TRBJ2-7; D remains unclear. V was pared by 5 bases and J by 2 bases, with 8 bases between. This CDR3 comprises 12 residues. Germline V gene lookup returns CDR1 SGHRS and CDR2 YFSETQ. The CDR3, as DNA: TGCGCCAGCAGTGACACCACCTACGAGCAGTACGTC. Its protein is CASSDTTYEQYV.

This clone turned up a few times. The chain has TRBV5-8 and TRBJ1-1; D uncertain. The germline gives CDR1 SGHTS, CDR2 YDEGEE. V lost 4 bases to trimming and J lost 11 bases, with 15 bases between them. This CDR3 has 12 residues. The CDR3 DNA is TGTGCCAGCAGCATTGGAAAGGGAACGGCTTTCTTT. Its translation is CASSIGKGTAFF.

The rearrangement uses TRBV30 and TRBJ2-7, with TRBD1 as a possible D gene (5 bases). CDR1 and CDR2 from the germline V gene are GTSNPN and SVGIG (reference sequence). V shed 0 bases and J shed 6 bases, with 12 bases lying between them. This CDR3 contains 13 residues. CDR3 sequence (DNA): TGTGCCTGGAGTGTAGGACACAGAAGCGAGCAGTACGTC. Translation: CAWSVGHRSEQYV.